The clone carrying this T cell receptor (beta chain) was detected a few times. These data belong to a study of patients and donors after allogeneic stem cell transplantation. Using its own MiXCR run on the RT-PCR reads, TCRdb lists one record per CDR3 protein. Of about 57,000 distinct CDR3 sequences in the sample, 13% were seen once. V lost 6 bases and J lost 2, with 17 bases in between. Per the germline V gene, CDR1 is MNHEY and CDR2 is SMNVEV (reference sequence). This CDR3 has 15 amino acids. This TCR was recovered from a human donor who was either an allogeneic HSCT recipient or a stem cell or donor lymphocyte infusion donor (not recorded which). It is not recorded whose cells these are; they may come from a transplant donor. This chain connects TRBV27 to TRBJ2-7; D possibly corresponds to TRBD2 (6 bases). The sequenced sample consisted of blood, either unsorted or a sorted T cell fraction (not recorded which). Here the CDR3 DNA reads TGTGCCAGCAGGAGTACCAGCGGGCCTACCTACGAGCAGTACTTC. Residues: CASRSTSGPTYEQYF.